This T cell receptor (beta chain) derives from a study of technical replicates of blood from a few donors. TCRdb keeps only in-frame clones here, not all; method: immunoSEQ multiplex PCR. The sample consists of roughly 80,000 clones, over 75% of them appearing once. Looked up from germline, CDR1 is SGHDT and CDR2 is YYEEEE. This CDR3 is built from 15 residues. The V gene lost 3 bases and the J gene lost 3 bases, with 12 bases spanning the gap. The receptor comes from a human donor in good health. The sample taken for sequencing was T cells isolated from PBMCs. V gene TRBV5-6 combines with J gene TRBJ2-2; TRBD2 is a possible D gene (7 bases). The CDR3 DNA is TGTGCCAGCAGCTACGGGGGGCGGCACACCGGGGAGCTGTTTTTT. Translated, it gives CASSYGGRHTGELFF.